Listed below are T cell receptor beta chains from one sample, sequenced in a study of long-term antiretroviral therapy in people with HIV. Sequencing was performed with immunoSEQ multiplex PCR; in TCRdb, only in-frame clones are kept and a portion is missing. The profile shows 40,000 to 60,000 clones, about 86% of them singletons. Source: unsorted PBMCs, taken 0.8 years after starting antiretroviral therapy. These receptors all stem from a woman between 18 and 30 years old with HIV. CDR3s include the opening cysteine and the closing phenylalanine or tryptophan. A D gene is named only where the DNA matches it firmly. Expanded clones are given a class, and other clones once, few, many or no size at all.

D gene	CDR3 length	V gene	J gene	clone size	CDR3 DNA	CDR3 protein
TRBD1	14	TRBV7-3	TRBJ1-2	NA	TGTGCCAGCAGCGCGACAGGGTCCGACTATGGCTACACCTTC	CASSATGSDYGYTF
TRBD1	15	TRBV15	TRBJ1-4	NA	TGTGCCACCAGCAGGGGAGGACAGGGGGCAGGAAAACTGTTTTTT	CATSRGGQGAGKLFF
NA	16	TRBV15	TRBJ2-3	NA	TGTGCCACCAGCATGTCCAGGGAGATCGGGACAGATACGCAGTATTTT	CATSMSREIGTDTQYF
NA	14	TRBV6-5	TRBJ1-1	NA	TGTGCCAGCAGTTACTCGGGCAGGGACACTGAAGCTTTCTTT	CASSYSGRDTEAFF
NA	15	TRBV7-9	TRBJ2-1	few	TGTGCCAGCAGCTTAGGCTCCCCCTCCTACAATGAGCAGTTCTTC	CASSLGSPSYNEQFF
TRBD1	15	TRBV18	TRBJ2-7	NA	TGTGCCAGCTCACCACCGACAGGGGGGACCTACGAGCAGTACTTC	CASSPPTGGTYEQYF
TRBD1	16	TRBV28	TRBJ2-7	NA	TGTGCCAGCAGTTCCGGGCCCGTGGGGACAGGTAGCGAGCAGTACTTC	CASSSGPVGTGSEQYF
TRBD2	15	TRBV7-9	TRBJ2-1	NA	TGTGCCAGCAGCTTACCCACTAGCGGTACAAATGAGCAGTTCTTC	CASSLPTSGTNEQFF
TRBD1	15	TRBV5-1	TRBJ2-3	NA	TGCGCCAGCAGCTTGGAGGGCAGGGGGACAGATACGCAGTATTTT	CASSLEGRGTDTQYF
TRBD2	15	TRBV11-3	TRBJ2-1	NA	TGTGCCAGCAGCTTCGGCGGGAGAGGAAGATATGAGCAGTTCTTC	CASSFGGRGRYEQFF
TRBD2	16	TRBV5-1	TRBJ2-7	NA	TGCGCCAGCAGCCTGATAATGGGAGGGCTCTCCTACGAGCAGTACTTC	CASSLIMGGLSYEQYF
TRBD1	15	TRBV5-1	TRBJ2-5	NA	TGCGCCAGCAGCAGAGGAGGGACAGGAAAAGAGACCCAGTACTTC	CASSRGGTGKETQYF
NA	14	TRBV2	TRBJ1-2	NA	TGTGCCAGCAGTGGGGCCTGGGGGGTGAAAGGCTACACCTTC	CASSGAWGVKGYTF
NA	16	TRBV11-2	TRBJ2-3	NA	TGTGCCAGCAGCCTCTGGGAACTTGGAAGCACAGATACGCAGTATTTT	CASSLWELGSTDTQYF
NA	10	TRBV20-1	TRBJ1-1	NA	TGCAGTGCGGGGGAGACTGAAGCTTTCTTT	CSAGETEAFF
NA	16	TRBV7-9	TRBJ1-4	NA	TGTGCCAGCAGCTTACCCATGGGGATAGCTAATGAAAAACTGTTTTTT	CASSLPMGIANEKLFF
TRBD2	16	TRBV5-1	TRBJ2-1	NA	TGCGCCAGCAGCCCCGCCGGGCGGGAGGGCCCTAATGAGCAGTTCTTC	CASSPAGREGPNEQFF
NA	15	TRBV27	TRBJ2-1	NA	TGTGCCAGCAGTTTACTGGTGGGGCTAGACAATGAGCAGTTCTTC	CASSLLVGLDNEQFF